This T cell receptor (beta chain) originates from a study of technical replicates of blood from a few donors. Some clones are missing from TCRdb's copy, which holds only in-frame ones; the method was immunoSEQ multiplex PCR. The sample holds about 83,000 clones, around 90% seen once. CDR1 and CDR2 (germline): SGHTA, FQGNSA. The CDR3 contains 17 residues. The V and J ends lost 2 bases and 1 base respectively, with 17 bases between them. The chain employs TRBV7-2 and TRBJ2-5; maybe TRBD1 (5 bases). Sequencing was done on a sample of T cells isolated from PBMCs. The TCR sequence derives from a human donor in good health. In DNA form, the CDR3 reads TGTGCCAGCAGCTTACAATGGGTAGGGGCAGTCCAAGAGACCCAGTACTTC. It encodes CASSLQWVGAVQETQYF.